This T cell receptor beta chain was documented in a study of CD8+CD57+ T cells in acquired aplastic anemia. The wider study: When averaged, DNA from sorted CD4+ and CD8+ cells came to 2.5 to 4 ug.

Whole-study results and caveats: The study found no significant CD8+ Simpson's diversity difference between patients and controls.

Germline V gene sequence: CDR1 SEHNR, CDR2 FQNEAQ (reference sequence). Trimming shortened V by 1 base and J by 2 bases, and 11 bases separated the two germline ends. The CDR3 sequence is 16 residues long. CDR3 and TCR beta VDJ profiling relied on a genomic DNA template. TCRdb processed the reads anew with MiXCR; each CDR3 protein has one entry. This sample has about 210,000 distinct CDR3 sequences, with approximately 57% found just once. In regard to this clonotype: The antigen is not known.

The material sequenced was sorted CD4+, CD8+, or CD8+CD57+ T cells (not recorded which) from PBMCs. This sequence originates from a human donor in good health. This chain uses TRBV7-9 with TRBJ1-4, with D possibly being TRBD1 (5 bases). The DNA for the CDR3 is TGTGCCAGCAGCTTAGTATCAGGGTCGACTAATGAAAAACTGTTTTTT. This codes for CASSLVSGSTNEKLFF. The full variable domain, with the rest looked up from reference TRBV7-9 and TRBJ1-4, is DTGVSQNPRHKITKRGQNVTFRCDPISEHNRLYWYRQTLGQGPEFLTYFQNEAQLEKSRLLSDRFSAERPKGSFSTLEIQRTEQGDSAMYLCASSLVSGSTNEKLFFGSGTQLSVL.